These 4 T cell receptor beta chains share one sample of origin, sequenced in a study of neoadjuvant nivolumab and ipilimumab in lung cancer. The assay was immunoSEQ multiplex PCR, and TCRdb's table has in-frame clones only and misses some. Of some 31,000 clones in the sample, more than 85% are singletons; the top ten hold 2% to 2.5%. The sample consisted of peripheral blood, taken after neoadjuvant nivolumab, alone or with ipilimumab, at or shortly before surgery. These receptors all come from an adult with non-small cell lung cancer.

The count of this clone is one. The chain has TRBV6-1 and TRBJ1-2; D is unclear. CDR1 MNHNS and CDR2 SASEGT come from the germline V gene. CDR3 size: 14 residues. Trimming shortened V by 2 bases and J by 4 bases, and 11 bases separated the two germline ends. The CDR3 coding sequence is TGTGCCAGCAGTGAATTAACCCCCCTCTATGGCTACACCTTC. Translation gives CASSELTPLYGYTF.

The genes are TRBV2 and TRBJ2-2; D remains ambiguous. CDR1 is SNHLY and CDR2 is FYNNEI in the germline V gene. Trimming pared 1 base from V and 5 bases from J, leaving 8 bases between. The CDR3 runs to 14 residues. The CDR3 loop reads CASSEEDQTGELFF. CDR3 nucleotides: TGTGCCAGCAGTGAAGAGGACCAAACCGGGGAGCTGTTTTTT. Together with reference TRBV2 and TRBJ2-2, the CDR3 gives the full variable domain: EPEVTQTPSHQVTQMGQEVILRCVPISNHLYFYWYRQILGQKVEFLVSFYNNEISEKSEIFDDQFSVERPDGSNFTLKIRSTKLEDSAMYFCASSEEDQTGELFFGEGSRLTVL.

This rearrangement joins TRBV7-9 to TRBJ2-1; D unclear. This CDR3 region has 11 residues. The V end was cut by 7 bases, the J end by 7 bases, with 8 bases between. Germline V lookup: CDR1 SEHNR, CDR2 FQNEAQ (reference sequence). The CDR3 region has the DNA TGTGCCAGCAATTTCGGGAATGAGCAGTTCTTC. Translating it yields CASNFGNEQFF.

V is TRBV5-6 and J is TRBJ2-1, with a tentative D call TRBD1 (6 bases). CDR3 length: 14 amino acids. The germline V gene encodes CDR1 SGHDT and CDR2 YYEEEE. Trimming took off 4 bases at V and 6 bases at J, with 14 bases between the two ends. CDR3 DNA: TGTGCCAGCAGCAAACCCGGGACATTCAATGAGCAGTTCTTC. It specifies CASSKPGTFNEQFF.